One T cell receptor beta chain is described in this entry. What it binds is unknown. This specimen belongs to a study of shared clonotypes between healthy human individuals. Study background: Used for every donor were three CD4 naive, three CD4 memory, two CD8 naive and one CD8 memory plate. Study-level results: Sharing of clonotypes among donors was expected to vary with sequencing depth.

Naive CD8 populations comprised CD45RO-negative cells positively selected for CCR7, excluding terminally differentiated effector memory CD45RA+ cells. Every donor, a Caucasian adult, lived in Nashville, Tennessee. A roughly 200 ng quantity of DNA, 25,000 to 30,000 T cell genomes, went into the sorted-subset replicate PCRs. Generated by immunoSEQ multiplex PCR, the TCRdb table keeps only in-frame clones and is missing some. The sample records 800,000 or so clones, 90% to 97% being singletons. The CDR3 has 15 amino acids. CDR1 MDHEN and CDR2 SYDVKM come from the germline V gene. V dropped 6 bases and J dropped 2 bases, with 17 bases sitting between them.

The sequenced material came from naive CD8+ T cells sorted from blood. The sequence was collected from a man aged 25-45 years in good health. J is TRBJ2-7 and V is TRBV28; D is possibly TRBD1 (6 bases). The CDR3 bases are TGTGCCAGCAGCTACGACAGAGGGGGTCCCTACGAGCAGTACTTC. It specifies CASSYDRGGPYEQYF.